These 25 T cell receptor beta chains came from one sample sequenced in a study of T cells in Graves' hyperthyroidism and ophthalmopathy. TCR beta CDR3 region amplification was performed from RNA transcripts. During a first-round RT-PCR of the TCR CDR3, the HTBI primer set was used. Using its own MiXCR run on the multiplex PCR reads, TCRdb lists one record per CDR3 protein. The data show about 480,000 distinct CDR3 sequences, around 22% seen once. The sample comprised blood. The origin of the receptors is a woman aged 25 to 39 with Graves' ophthalmopathy.

This clonotype has more than one count but fewer than ten. The chain uses TRBV28 and TRBJ1-2; D is undetermined. With 1 base removed from V and 3 bases from J, the gap between germline ends came to 9 bases. The V gene's germline CDR1 is MDHEN and CDR2 SYDVKM. The CDR3 extends over 14 amino acids. The CDR3 nucleotides read TGTGCCAGCAGTTTATCCCCAGGCTACTATGGCTACACCTTC. Amino acids: CASSLSPGYYGYTF.

This clonotype was recorded at least ten times. This chain uses TRBV2 with TRBJ1-3, with a weak D call TRBD1 (6 bases). Germline loops: CDR1 SNHLY, CDR2 FYNNEI. The CDR3 runs to 15 residues. The V end was cut by 8 bases, the J end by 4 bases, with 18 bases between. The CDR3 DNA follows: TGTGCCAGCTACCGAAACAGGGAGAGAGGAAACACCATATATTTT. It is translated as CASYRNRERGNTIYF.

J is TRBJ1-1 and V is TRBV19; the D gene is possibly TRBD1 (5 bases). The CDR3 contains 13 residues. Germline V gene sequence: CDR1 LNHDA, CDR2 SQIVND (reference sequence). Between the trimmed V and J ends, which lost 4 bases and 1 base, there was a span of 7 bases. CDR3 DNA sequence: TGTGCCAGTAGTAACGACAGGAACACTGAAGCTTTCTTT. As protein: CASSNDRNTEAFF.

CDR3 sequence (DNA): TGCGCCAGCAGGAGACTCGACAGAGAGGGGACTGAAGCTTTCTTT. Its protein is CASRRLDREGTEAFF. The V call is TRBV5-1, the J call TRBJ1-1, with a possible D match to TRBD1 (5 bases). Germline V gene lookup returns CDR1 SGHRS and CDR2 YFSETQ. Trimming took off 5 bases at V and 5 bases at J, with 19 bases between the two ends. This CDR3 has 15 residues. Full variable domain (rest looked up from reference TRBV5-1 and TRBJ1-1): KAGVTQTPRYLIKTRGQQVTLSCSPISGHRSVSWYQQTPGQGLQFLFEYFSETQRNKGNFPGRFSGRQFSNSRSEMNVSTLELGDSALYLCASRRLDREGTEAFFGQGTRLTVV.

This clonotype occurred many times. CDR3 protein: CASSLGLDRGTYTQYF. CDR3 nucleotides: TGTGCCAGCAGCTTAGGACTAGACAGAGGGACTTACACCCAGTACTTC. V gene TRBV7-9 combines with J gene TRBJ2-5, with D perhaps matching TRBD2 (6 bases). The CDR3 is made up of 16 amino acids. Deletions cut 1 base from V and 8 bases from J, with 20 bases between. CDR1 is SEHNR and CDR2 is FQNEAQ in the germline V gene (reference sequence).

V usage is TRBV6-5 and J usage is TRBJ1-2; D gene unclear. CDR1 MNHEY and CDR2 SVGAGI come from the germline V gene. CDR3 length equals 14 residues. V shed 0 bases and J shed 7 bases, with 12 bases lying between them. The CDR3: CASSYSGSGLGYTF. The CDR3 coding sequence is TGTGCCAGCAGTTACTCTGGGTCAGGTCTTGGCTACACCTTC.

This clonotype was recorded at least ten times. The J gene is TRBJ2-7, the V gene TRBV15, with a weak D call TRBD2 (6 bases). V was shortened by 4 bases and J by 0 bases, with 16 bases between the two germline ends. Germline assignment: CDR1 LNHNV and CDR2 YYDKDF (reference sequence). This CDR3 is built from 16 residues. CDR3 nucleotide sequence: TGTGCCACCAGCATTTCTCCGGGACTCAGCTCCTACGAGCAGTACTTC. Residues: CATSISPGLSSYEQYF.

This clonotype came up many times. The chain uses TRBV29-1 and TRBJ2-6; D call uncertain. In germline, CDR1 is SQVTM, CDR2 ANQGSEA. The CDR3 contains 15 residues. Trimming removed 4 bases at V and 0 bases at J, with 10 bases between. CDR3 loop: CSVVEWSSGANVLTF. CDR3 DNA: TGCAGCGTTGTTGAATGGAGCTCTGGGGCCAACGTCCTGACTTTC.

A note on this clonotype: The junction departs from germline at one end; a sequencing error may be responsible. The chain is built from TRBV7-3 and TRBJ2-4, with 8 bases matching TRBD1. The CDR3 is 16 amino acids. Germline assignment: CDR1 SGHTA and CDR2 FQGTGA. The CDR3 is CASSTRQGIAKNIKYF. The CDR3 nucleotides are TGTGCCAGCAGCACTCGACAGGGGATCGCCAAAAACATTAAGTACTTC.

The sample holds a few counts of this clonotype. The V call is TRBV4-1, the J call TRBJ2-5; D call uncertain. The CDR3 contains 14 residues. V lost 4 bases and J lost 3, with 12 bases in between. In germline, CDR1 is MGHRA, CDR2 YSYEKL. CDR3 sequence: CASSRDGRKETQYF. The CDR3 DNA reads as TGCGCCAGCAGCCGAGACGGCAGAAAAGAGACCCAGTACTTC.

V gene TRBV6-5 combines with J gene TRBJ1-1; D may be TRBD1 (5 bases). The V gene lost 4 bases and the J gene lost 1 base, with 13 bases spanning the gap. CDR1 and CDR2 (germline): MNHEY, SVGAGI. The CDR3 runs to 15 residues. CDR3 DNA: TGTGCCAGCAGTTCCGCGGGGGGGTGGAACACTGAAGCTTTCTTT. Its translation: CASSSAGGWNTEAFF.

This clonotype was seen just once. V gene TRBV6-4 combines with J gene TRBJ2-7; a possible D gene is TRBD1 (5 bases). Germline V gene lookup returns CDR1 MRHNA and CDR2 SNTAGT. The ends were cut back, 10 bases at V and 1 base at J, with 17 bases in the middle. The CDR3 sequence is 14 residues long. The CDR3 protein is CANPDTLLSYEQYF. The CDR3 nucleotides are TGTGCCAACCCGGACACACTCCTTTCCTACGAGCAGTACTTC.

This clonotype was seen many times. This chain links TRBV4-3 with TRBJ2-5, with a weak D call TRBD2 (5 bases). Germline lookup yields CDR1 LGHNA and CDR2 YSLEER. The length of the CDR3 is 14 residues. The V end lost 2 bases, the J end lost 1 base, and 8 bases lay between the germline ends. The CDR3: CASSQQRAQETQYF. Here the CDR3 DNA reads TGCGCCAGCAGCCAACAGAGGGCCCAAGAGACCCAGTACTTC.

Many counts were recorded for this clonotype. This sequence joins TRBV7-6 and TRBJ2-7, with TRBD1 identical over 10 bases. Unmatched junction bases numbered 4, after V lost 5 bases and J lost 0 bases. The CDR3 totals 15 residues. Germline assignment: CDR1 SGHVS and CDR2 FNYEAQ. The CDR3 DNA is TGTGCCAGCAGCGGACAGGGGGAATCCTCCTACGAGCAGTACTTC. Amino acids: CASSGQGESSYEQYF.

This clonotype was detected many times. The chain couples TRBV19 to TRBJ1-1, with unresolved D. CDR3 length: 13 residues. Germline-derived CDR1 and CDR2 are LNHDA and SQIVND (reference sequence). The ends were cut back, 1 base at V and 6 bases at J, with 9 bases in the middle. As DNA, the CDR3 is TGTGCCAGTAGTATAGGGGGTTCTCCTGAAGCTTTCTTT. As protein: CASSIGGSPEAFF.

This rearrangement joins TRBV4-1 to TRBJ1-2; D is unresolved. The CDR3 contains 17 residues. The germline V and J ends were trimmed by 2 bases and 3 bases, with 19 bases remaining between them. The V gene's germline CDR1 is MGHRA and CDR2 YSYEKL. The CDR3 DNA follows: TGCGCCAGCAGCCAATCAGGCGGACGGCAAGCCTACTATGGCTACACCTTC. This codes for CASSQSGGRQAYYGYTF.

This clonotype has a count of ten or more. The chain has TRBV7-9 and TRBJ2-5; TRBD1 or TRBD2 may be the D gene (6 bases each). This CDR3 contains 14 residues. Germline V CDR1 and CDR2: SEHNR, FQNEAQ (reference sequence). The V gene lost 5 bases and the J gene lost 3 bases, with 13 bases spanning the gap. CDR3: CASSNDRREETQYF. CDR3 coding DNA: TGTGCCAGCAGCAACGACAGGAGGGAAGAGACCCAGTACTTC.

The genes are TRBV6-5 and TRBJ2-2, with D unresolved. The CDR3 is made up of 13 amino acids. Germline-derived CDR1 and CDR2 are MNHEY and SVGAGI. The V and J ends lost 0 bases and 7 bases respectively, with 6 bases between them. CDR3 residues: CASSYSLYGELFF. For the CDR3, the DNA is TGTGCCAGCAGTTACTCGCTTTACGGGGAGCTGTTTTTT.

The V and J genes are TRBV28 and TRBJ2-7; no reliable D call. Germline CDR1 reads MDHEN; CDR2 reads SYDVKM. This CDR3 comprises 14 residues. V lost 3 bases, J lost 2 bases, and 11 bases lay in between. CDR3 loop: CASSFPAAPYEQYF. The CDR3 DNA follows: TGTGCCAGCAGTTTTCCGGCAGCCCCCTACGAGCAGTACTTC.

The gene calls are TRBV4-1 and TRBJ2-5; D may be TRBD2 (5 bases). Per the germline V gene, CDR1 is MGHRA and CDR2 is YSYEKL. V lost 1 base and J 7 bases, leaving 10 bases between the germline ends. The CDR3 runs to 13 residues. The CDR3 DNA reads TGCGCCAGCAGCCAAGGCAGCGGTGGGACCCAGTACTTC. Its protein is CASSQGSGGTQYF.

The chain links TRBV20-1 to TRBJ2-7; 8 bases are shared with TRBD1. The CDR3 contains 14 residues. V lost 6 bases, J lost 6 bases, and 13 bases stayed unmatched. Looked up from germline, CDR1 is DFQATT and CDR2 is SNEGSKA (reference sequence). The CDR3 loop is CSAKRTGLVVEQYF. CDR3 nucleotide sequence: TGCAGTGCCAAACGGACAGGGTTGGTTGTCGAGCAGTACTTC.

This clonotype was recorded many times. The chain recombines TRBV28 with TRBJ1-5, with 10 bases that match TRBD1. The CDR3 runs to 17 residues. The ends lost 3 bases at V and 5 bases at J; junction bases unmatched: 10. CDR1 is MDHEN and CDR2 is SYDVKM in the germline V gene. The CDR3 is CASSFLGGQGNYQPQHF. The CDR3 DNA reads TGTGCCAGCAGTTTTTTAGGGGGACAGGGGAATTATCAGCCCCAGCATTTT.

The sample holds many counts of this clonotype. The chain employs TRBV6-1 and TRBJ1-2, with TRBD1 matching 9 bases. CDR1 MNHNS and CDR2 SASEGT come from the germline V gene. This CDR3 has 13 residues. V dropped 10 bases and J dropped 8; count of bases not matched to a gene: 11. CDR3 amino acids: CATQGTGRGGYTF. CDR3 coding DNA: TGTGCCACCCAGGGGACAGGGAGAGGGGGCTACACCTTC.

Ten or more counts support this clonotype. The V and J genes are TRBV12-3 or TRBV12-4 and TRBJ1-2; tentatively, D is TRBD1 (5 bases). This CDR3 spans 14 amino acids. Trimming left V 1 base short and J 10 bases short, with 16 bases between. CDR3 DNA sequence: TGTGCCAGCAGTTTAGGTTCGGGGCGACGCTACTACACCTTC. Translated: CASSLGSGRRYYTF.

This clonotype has ten or more counts. CDR3: CASSFGGDEQFF. CDR3 bases: TGCGCCAGCAGCTTTGGAGGGGATGAGCAGTTCTTC. The chain uses TRBV5-1 and TRBJ2-1; a weak D match, TRBD2 (6 bases). Germline CDR1 is SGHRS and CDR2 is YFSETQ. CDR3 length: 12 amino acids. V shed 2 bases and J shed 8 bases, with 8 bases lying between them.